These 5 T cell receptor beta chains came from one sample sequenced in a study of CD4 and CD8 cells across lung adenocarcinoma regions. TCRdb ran MiXCR on the PCR reads and lists one entry per CDR3 protein. The sample shows tens of thousands of distinct CDR3 sequences, approximately 50% of them seen only once. Sequencing was carried out using CD8+ T cells from the center of a lung tumor. The receptors come from a male donor with lung adenocarcinoma. The CD4 and CD8 labels of this study may be unreliable.

This chain uses TRBV27 with TRBJ2-4; a possible D gene is TRBD2 (6 bases). Gene TRBJ2-5 matches the end of the DNA better, so the J call may be wrong. CDR3 size: 13 residues. The germline V gene has CDR1 MNHEY and CDR2 SMNVEV (reference sequence). The CDR3 DNA sequence: TGTGCCAGCAGCTTCAACCGGGAGGAGACCCAGTACTTC. Its translation: CASSFNREETQYF.

Within the sample, this clonotype is medium-sized (0.01 to 0.1%). The genes are TRBV6-5 and TRBJ2-1; no clear D. This CDR3 region has 15 residues. Germline lookup yields CDR1 MNHEY and CDR2 SVGAGI. V lost 2 bases, J lost 4 bases, and 12 bases lay in between. This CDR3 is CASSYSGPEYNEQFF. CDR3 coding DNA: TGTGCCAGCAGTTACAGTGGGCCTGAATACAATGAGCAGTTCTTC.

This clonotype appeared a few times. The rearrangement uses TRBV11-2 and TRBJ2-5; 14 bases are a match to TRBD2. J gave up 7 bases and V 5 bases, and 6 bases lay outside the gene matches. The V gene's germline CDR1 is SGHAT and CDR2 FQNNGV. The CDR3 totals 15 residues. The CDR3 loop reads CASSRLAGGGTTQYF. The CDR3 DNA sequence: TGTGCCAGCAGCCGACTAGCGGGGGGGGGGACGACCCAGTACTTC. The full variable domain, completed using reference TRBV11-2 and TRBJ2-5, is EAGVAQSPRYKIIEKRQSVAFWCNPISGHATLYWYQQILGQGPKLLIQFQNNGVVDDSQLPKDRFSAERLKGVDSTLKIQPAKLEDSAVYLCASSRLAGGGTTQYFGPGTRLLVL.

This sequence joins TRBV6-1 and TRBJ2-1, with 8 bases matching TRBD2. In germline, CDR1 is MNHNS, CDR2 SASEGT. The CDR3 is made up of 12 amino acids. V dropped 4 bases and J dropped 13; count of bases not matched to a gene: 6. The CDR3 sequence is CASSGPGGAQFF. The DNA for the CDR3 is TGTGCCAGCAGTGGGCCCGGGGGGGCCCAGTTCTTC.

Sample share makes this clonotype medium-sized. The rearrangement links TRBV10-1 to TRBJ2-1; D possibly corresponds to TRBD2 (5 bases). The germline CDR1 and CDR2 sequences are WNHNN and SYGVQD (reference sequence). V dropped 4 bases and J dropped 0 bases, with 7 bases sitting between them. This CDR3 contains 14 residues. The CDR3 DNA sequence: TGCGCCAGCAGTGGAGGGAGCTCCTACAATGAGCAGTTCTTC. Its protein product is CASSGGSSYNEQFF.